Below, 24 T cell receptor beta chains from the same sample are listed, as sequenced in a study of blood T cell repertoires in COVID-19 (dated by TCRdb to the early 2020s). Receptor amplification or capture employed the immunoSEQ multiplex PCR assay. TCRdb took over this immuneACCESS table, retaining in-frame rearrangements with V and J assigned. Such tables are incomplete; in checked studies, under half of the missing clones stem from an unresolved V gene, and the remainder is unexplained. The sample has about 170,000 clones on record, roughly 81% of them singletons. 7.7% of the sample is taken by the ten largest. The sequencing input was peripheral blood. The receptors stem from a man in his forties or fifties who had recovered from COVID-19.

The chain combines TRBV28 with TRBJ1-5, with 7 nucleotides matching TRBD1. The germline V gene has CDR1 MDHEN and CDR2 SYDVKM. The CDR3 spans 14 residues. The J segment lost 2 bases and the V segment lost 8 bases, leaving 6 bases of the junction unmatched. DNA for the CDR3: TGTGCCAGCGCAGGGGGGTGGGGCAATCAGCCCCAGCATTTT. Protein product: CASAGGWGNQPQHF.

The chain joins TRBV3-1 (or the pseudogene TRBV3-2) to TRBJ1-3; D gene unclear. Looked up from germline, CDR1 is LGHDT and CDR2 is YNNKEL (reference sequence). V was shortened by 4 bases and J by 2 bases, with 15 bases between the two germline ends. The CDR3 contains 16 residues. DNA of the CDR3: TGTGCCAGCAGCCTTTCTACTCTTACCACTGGAAACACCATATATTTT. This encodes CASSLSTLTTGNTIYF.

The chain's CDR3 is CASSLSGGTEEQYF. In DNA, the CDR3 is TGTGCCAGCAGCCTTAGCGGGGGGACTGAAGAGCAGTACTTC. The chain is built from TRBV4-2 and TRBJ2-7; 10 bases fit TRBD2. There are 14 residues in the CDR3. Germline V gives CDR1 LGHNA, CDR2 YNFKEQ. Trimming cost V 4 bases and J 7 bases; bases outside gene matches: 7.

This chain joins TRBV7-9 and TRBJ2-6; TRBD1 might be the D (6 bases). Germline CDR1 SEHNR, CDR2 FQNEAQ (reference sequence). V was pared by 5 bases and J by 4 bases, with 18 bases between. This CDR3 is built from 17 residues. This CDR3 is CASSRITGFGGANVLTF. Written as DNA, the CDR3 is TGTGCCAGCAGCCGGATCACAGGGTTTGGAGGGGCCAACGTCCTGACTTTC.

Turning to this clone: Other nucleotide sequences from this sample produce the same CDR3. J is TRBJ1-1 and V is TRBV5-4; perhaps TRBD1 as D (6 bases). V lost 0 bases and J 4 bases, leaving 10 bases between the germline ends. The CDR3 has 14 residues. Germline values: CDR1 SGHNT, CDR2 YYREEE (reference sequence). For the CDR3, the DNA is TGTGCCAGCAGCTTGGGGCAAGGGGGCACTGAAGCTTTCTTT. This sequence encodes CASSLGQGGTEAFF.

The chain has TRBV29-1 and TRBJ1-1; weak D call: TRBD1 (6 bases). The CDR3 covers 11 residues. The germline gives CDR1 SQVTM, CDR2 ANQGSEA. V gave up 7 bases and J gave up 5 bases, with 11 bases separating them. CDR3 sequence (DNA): TGCAGCGCAACAGGGTTGACTGAAGCTTTCTTT. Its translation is CSATGLTEAFF.

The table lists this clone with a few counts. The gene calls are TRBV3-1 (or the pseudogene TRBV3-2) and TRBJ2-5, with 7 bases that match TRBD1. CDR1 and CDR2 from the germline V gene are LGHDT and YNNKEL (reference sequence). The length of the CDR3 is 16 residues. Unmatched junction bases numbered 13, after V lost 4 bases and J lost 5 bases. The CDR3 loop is CASSPNRGQPGETQYF. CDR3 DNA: TGTGCCAGCAGCCCCAACAGGGGACAGCCCGGGGAGACCCAGTACTTC.

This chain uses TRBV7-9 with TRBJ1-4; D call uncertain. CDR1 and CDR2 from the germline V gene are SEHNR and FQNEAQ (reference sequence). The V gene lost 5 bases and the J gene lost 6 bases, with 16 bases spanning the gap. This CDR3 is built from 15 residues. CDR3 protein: CASSINGNADEKLFF. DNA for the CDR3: TGTGCCAGCAGCATCAACGGTAACGCGGATGAAAAACTGTTTTTT. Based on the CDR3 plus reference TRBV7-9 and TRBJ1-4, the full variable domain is DTGVSQNPRHKITKRGQNVTFRCDPISEHNRLYWYRQTLGQGPEFLTYFQNEAQLEKSRLLSDRFSAERPKGSFSTLEIQRTEQGDSAMYLCASSINGNADEKLFFGSGTQLSVL.

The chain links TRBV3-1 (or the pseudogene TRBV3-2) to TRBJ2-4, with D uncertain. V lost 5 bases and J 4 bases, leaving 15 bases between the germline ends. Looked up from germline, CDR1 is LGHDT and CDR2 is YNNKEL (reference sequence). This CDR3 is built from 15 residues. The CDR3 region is CASSVEHPIKNIQYF. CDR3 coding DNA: TGTGCCAGCAGCGTGGAGCATCCCATTAAAAACATTCAGTACTTC.

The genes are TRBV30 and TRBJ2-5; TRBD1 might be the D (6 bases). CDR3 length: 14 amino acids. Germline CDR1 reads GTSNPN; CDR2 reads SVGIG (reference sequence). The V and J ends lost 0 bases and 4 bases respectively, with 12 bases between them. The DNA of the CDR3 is TGTGCCTGGAGTGTACCTCCAGGGGCAGAGACCCAGTACTTC. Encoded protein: CAWSVPPGAETQYF.

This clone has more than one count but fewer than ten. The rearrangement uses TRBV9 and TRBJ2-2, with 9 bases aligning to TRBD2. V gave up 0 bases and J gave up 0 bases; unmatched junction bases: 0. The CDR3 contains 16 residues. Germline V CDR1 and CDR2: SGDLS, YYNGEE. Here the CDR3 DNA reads TGTGCCAGCAGCGTAGTAGCGGGGGCGAACACCGGGGAGCTGTTTTTT. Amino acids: CASSVVAGANTGELFF.

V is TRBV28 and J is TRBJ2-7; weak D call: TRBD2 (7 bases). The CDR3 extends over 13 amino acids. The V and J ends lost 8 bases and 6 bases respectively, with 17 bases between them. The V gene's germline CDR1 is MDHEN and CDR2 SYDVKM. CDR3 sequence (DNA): TGTGCCAGCCTGCCAGGGGACTACTCCGAGCAGTACTTC. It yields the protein CASLPGDYSEQYF. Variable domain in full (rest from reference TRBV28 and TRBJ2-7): DVKVTQSSRYLVKRTGEKVFLECVQDMDHENMFWYRQDPGLGLRLIYFSYDVKMKEKGDIPEGYSVSREKKERFSLILESASTNQTSMYLCASLPGDYSEQYFGPGTRLTVT.

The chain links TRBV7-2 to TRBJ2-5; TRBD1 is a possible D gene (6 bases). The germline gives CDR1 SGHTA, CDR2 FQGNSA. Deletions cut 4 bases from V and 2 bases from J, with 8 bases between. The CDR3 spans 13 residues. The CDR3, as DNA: TGTGCCAGCAGCTCGGACAGACAAGAGACCCAGTACTTC. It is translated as CASSSDRQETQYF. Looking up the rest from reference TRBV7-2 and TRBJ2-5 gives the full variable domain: GAGVSQSPSNKVTEKGKDVELRCDPISGHTALYWYRQSLGQGLEFLIYFQGNSAPDKSGLPSDRFSAERTGGSVSTLTIQRTQQEDSAVYLCASSSDRQETQYFGPGTRLLVL.

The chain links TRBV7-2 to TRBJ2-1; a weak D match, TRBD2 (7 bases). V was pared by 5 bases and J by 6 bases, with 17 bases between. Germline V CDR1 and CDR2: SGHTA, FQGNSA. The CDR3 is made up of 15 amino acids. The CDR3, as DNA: TGTGCCAGCAGCGAGGGGGGGCTGGTAGGCAATGAGCAGTTCTTC. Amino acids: CASSEGGLVGNEQFF.

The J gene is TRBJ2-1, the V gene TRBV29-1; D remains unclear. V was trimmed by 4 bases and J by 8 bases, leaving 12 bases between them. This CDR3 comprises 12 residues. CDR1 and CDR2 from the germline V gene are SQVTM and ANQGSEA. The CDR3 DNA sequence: TGCAGCGTTGGGGCTGACGCCCATGAGCAGTTCTTC. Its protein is CSVGADAHEQFF.

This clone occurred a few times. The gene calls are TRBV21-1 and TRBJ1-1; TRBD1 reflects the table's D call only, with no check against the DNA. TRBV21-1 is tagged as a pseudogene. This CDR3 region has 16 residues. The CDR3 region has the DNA TGTGCCAGCAGCAAAAGAGGACAGGGGTATGAATTTGAAGCTTTCTTT. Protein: CASSKRGQGYEFEAFF.

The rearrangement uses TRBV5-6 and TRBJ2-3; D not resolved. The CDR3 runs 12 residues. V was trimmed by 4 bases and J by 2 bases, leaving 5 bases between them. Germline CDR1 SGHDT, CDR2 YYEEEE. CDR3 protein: CASSRDTDTQYF. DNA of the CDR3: TGTGCCAGCAGCCGAGACACAGATACGCAGTATTTT.

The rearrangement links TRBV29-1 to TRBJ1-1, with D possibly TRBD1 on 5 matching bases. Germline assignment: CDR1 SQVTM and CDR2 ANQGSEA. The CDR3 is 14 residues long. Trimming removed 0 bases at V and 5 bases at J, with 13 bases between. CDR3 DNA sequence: TGCAGCGTTGAAGAGGGAAGCCGGGGGACTGAAGCTTTCTTT. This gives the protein CSVEEGSRGTEAFF.

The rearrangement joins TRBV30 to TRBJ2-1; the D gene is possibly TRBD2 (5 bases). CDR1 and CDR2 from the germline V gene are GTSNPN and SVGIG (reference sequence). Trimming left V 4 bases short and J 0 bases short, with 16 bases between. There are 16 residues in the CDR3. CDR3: CAWKAGGPSSYNEQFF. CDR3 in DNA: TGTGCCTGGAAGGCCGGAGGACCTAGCTCCTACAATGAGCAGTTCTTC.

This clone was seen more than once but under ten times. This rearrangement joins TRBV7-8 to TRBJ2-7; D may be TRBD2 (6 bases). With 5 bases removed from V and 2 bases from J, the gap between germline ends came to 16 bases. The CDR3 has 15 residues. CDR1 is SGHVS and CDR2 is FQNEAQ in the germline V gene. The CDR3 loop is CASSLRVSGTYEQYF. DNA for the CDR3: TGTGCCAGCAGCCTCCGGGTTAGCGGTACCTACGAGCAGTACTTC.

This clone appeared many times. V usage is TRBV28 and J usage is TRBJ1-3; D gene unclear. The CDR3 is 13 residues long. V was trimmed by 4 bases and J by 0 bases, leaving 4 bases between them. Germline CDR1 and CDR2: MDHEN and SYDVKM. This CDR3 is CASSSLSGNTIYF. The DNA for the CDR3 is TGTGCCAGCAGTTCCCTCTCTGGAAACACCATATATTTT.

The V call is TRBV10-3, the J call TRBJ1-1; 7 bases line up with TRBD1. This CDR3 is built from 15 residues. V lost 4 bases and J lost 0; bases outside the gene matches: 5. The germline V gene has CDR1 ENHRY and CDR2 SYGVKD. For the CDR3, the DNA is TGTGCCATCAGTGGAGGTCAGGGGGTGAACACTGAAGCTTTCTTT. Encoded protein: CAISGGQGVNTEAFF.

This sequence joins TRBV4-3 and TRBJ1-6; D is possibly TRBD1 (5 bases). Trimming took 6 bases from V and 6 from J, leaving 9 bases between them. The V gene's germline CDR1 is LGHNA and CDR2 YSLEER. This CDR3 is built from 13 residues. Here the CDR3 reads CASRGGPNSPLHF. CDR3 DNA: TGCGCCAGCAGGGGGGGACCTAATTCACCCCTCCACTTT.

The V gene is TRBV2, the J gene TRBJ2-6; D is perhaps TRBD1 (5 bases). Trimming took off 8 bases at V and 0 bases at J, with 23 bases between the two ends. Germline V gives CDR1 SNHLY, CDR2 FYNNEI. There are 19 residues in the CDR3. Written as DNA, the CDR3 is TGTGCCAGCGAACCGTCCTTCTATTCAGGGAACTCTGGGGCCAACGTCCTGACTTTC. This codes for CASEPSFYSGNSGANVLTF.